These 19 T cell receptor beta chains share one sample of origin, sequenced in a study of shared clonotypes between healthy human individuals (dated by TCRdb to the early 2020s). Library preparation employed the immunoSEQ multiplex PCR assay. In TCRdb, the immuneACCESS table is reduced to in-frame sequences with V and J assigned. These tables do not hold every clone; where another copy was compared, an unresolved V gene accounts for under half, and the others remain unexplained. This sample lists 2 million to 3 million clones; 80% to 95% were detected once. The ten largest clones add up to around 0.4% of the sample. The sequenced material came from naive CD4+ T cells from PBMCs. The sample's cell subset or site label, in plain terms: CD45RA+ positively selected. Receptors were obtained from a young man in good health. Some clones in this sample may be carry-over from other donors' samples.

The CDR3 nucleotides read TGTGCCATTAAAATCGGGACAGGGCTCCTCGGGACAGATACGCAGTATTTT. Translation gives CAIKIGTGLLGTDTQYF. V gene TRBV10-3 combines with J gene TRBJ2-3; 9 bases fit TRBD1. V shed 9 bases, J shed 3 bases, and the junction held 16 bases outside the gene matches. Germline CDR1 reads ENHRY; CDR2 reads SYGVKD. The CDR3 covers 17 residues.

The CDR3 DNA reads TGTGCCAGCAGCTTAAGTGGGGTTAACTATGGCTACACCTTC. Translated: CASSLSGVNYGYTF. The chain recombines TRBV7-2 with TRBJ1-2; D is ambiguous. The V end lost 2 bases, the J end lost 1 base, and 8 bases lay between the germline ends. CDR1 and CDR2 (germline): SGHTA, FQGNSA. CDR3 size: 14 residues.

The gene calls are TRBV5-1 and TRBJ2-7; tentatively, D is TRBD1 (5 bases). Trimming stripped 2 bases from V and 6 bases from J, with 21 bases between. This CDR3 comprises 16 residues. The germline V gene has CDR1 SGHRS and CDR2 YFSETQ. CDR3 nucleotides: TGCGCCAGCAGCTTCTACGGTATTCAGGGCGTTGGCGAGCAGTACTTC. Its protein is CASSFYGIQGVGEQYF. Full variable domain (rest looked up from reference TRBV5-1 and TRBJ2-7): KAGVTQTPRYLIKTRGQQVTLSCSPISGHRSVSWYQQTPGQGLQFLFEYFSETQRNKGNFPGRFSGRQFSNSRSEMNVSTLELGDSALYLCASSFYGIQGVGEQYFGPGTRLTVT.

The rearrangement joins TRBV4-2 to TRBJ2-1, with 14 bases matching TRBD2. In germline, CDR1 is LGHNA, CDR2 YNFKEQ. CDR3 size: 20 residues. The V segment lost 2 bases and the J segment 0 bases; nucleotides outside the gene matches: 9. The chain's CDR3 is CASSQHRTSGRRGSYNEQFF. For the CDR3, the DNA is TGTGCCAGCAGCCAACATCGGACTAGCGGGAGGAGGGGCTCCTACAATGAGCAGTTCTTC.

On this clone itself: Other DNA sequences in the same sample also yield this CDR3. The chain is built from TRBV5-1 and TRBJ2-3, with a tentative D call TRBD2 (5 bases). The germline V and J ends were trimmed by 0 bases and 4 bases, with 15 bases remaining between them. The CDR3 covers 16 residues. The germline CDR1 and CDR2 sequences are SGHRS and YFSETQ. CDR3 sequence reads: CASSLGLAGSADTQYF. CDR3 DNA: TGCGCCAGCAGCTTGGGGCTAGCAGGTTCCGCAGATACGCAGTATTTT.

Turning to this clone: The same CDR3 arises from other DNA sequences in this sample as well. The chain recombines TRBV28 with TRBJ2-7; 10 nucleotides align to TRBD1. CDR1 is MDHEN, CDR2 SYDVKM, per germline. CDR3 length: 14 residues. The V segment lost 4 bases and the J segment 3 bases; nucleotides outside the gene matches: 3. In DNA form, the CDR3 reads TGTGCCAGCAGTTCCGGGACAGGGGACTACGAGCAGTACTTC. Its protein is CASSSGTGDYEQYF.

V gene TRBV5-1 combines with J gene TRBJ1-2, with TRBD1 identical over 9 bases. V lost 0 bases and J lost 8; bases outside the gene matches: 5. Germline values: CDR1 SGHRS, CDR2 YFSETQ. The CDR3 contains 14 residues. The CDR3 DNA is TGCGCCAGCAGCTTGGCCCGGGACAGGGACGGCTACACCTTC. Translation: CASSLARDRDGYTF.

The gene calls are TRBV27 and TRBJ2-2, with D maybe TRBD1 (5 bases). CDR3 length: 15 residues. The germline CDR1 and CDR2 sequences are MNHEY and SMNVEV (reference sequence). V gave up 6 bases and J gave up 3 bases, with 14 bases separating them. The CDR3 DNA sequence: TGTGCCAGCAGGCTTCTAGGGGCCGACACCGGGGAGCTGTTTTTT. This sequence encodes CASRLLGADTGELFF.

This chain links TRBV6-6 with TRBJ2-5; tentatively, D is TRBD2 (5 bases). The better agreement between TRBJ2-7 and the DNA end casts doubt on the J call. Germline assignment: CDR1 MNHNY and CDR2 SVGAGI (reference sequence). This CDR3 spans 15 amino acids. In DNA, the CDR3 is TGTGCCAGCAGGACTGACATAGCGAGGGCCTACGAGCAGTACTTC. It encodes CASRTDIARAYEQYF.

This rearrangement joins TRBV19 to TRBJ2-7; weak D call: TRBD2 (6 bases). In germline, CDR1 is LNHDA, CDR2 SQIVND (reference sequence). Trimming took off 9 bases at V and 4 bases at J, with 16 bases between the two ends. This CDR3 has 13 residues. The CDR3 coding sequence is TGTGCCAGCGCGGGGCTGGGTCGGTACGAGCAGTACTTC. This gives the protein CASAGLGRYEQYF.

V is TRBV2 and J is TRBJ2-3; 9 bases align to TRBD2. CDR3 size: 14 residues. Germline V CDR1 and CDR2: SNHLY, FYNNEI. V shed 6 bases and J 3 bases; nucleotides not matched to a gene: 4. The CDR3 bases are TGTGCCAGCAGGAGCGGGAGGAGGACAGATACGCAGTATTTT. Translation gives CASRSGRRTDTQYF.

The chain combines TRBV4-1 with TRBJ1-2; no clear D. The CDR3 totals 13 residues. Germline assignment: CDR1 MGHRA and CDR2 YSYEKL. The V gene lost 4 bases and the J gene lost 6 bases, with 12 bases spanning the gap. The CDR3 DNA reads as TGCGCCAGCAGCCCCCCTAACCGCCATGGCTACACCTTC. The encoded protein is CASSPPNRHGYTF.

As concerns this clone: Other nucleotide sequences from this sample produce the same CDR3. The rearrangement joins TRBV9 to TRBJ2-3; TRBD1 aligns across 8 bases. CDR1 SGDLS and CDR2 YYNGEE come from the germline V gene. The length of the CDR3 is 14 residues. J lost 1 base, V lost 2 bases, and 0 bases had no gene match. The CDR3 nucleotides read TGTGCCAGCAGCGTGGGACAGGGCACAGATACGCAGTATTTT. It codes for CASSVGQGTDTQYF.

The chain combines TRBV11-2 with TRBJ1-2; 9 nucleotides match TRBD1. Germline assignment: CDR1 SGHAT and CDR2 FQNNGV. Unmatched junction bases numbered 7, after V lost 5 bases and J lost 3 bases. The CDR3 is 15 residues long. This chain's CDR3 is CASSLTGGRDYGYTF. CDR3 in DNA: TGTGCCAGCAGCCTAACAGGGGGCAGAGACTATGGCTACACCTTC.

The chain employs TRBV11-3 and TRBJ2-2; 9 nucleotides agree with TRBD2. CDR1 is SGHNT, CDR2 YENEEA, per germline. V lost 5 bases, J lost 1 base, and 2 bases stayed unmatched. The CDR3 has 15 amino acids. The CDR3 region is CASSISGGNTGELFF. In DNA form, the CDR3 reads TGTGCCAGCAGCATTAGCGGGGGGAACACCGGGGAGCTGTTTTTT.

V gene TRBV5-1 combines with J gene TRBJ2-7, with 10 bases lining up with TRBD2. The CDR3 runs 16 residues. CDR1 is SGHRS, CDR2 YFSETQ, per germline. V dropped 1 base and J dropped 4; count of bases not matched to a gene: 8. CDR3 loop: CASSLPPSGSQYEQYF. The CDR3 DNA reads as TGCGCCAGCAGCTTGCCCCCTAGCGGGAGCCAGTACGAGCAGTACTTC.

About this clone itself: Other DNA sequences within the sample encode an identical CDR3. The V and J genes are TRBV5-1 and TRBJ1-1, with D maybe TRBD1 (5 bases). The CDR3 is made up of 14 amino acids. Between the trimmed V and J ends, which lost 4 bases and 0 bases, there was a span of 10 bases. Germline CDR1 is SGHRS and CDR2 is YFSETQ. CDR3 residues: CASSLGTMNTEAFF. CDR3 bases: TGCGCCAGCAGCCTCGGGACCATGAACACTGAAGCTTTCTTT.

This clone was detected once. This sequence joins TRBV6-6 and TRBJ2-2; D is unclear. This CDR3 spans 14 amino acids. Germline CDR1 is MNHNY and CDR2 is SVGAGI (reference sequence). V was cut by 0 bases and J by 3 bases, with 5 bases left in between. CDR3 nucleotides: TGTGCCAGCAGTTACTCGCGACACACCGGGGAGCTGTTTTTT. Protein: CASSYSRHTGELFF.

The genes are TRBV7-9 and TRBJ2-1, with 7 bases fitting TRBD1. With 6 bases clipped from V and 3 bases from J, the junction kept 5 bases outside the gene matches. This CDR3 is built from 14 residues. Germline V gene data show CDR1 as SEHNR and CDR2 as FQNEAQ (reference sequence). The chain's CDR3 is CASRGTALYNEQFF. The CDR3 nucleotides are TGTGCCAGCAGGGGGACAGCACTCTACAATGAGCAGTTCTTC.